Listed below are T cell receptor beta chains from one sample, sequenced in a study of cytomegalovirus exposure and HLA in healthy donors. Assay used: immunoSEQ multiplex PCR; TCRdb lists only in-frame clones, some missing. The sample includes 100,000 to 150,000 clones, approximately 80% of them seen just once. Sequenced input: PBMCs. Receptors originate from a man aged 30-40 years in good health and CMV-seropositive. Each CDR3 is given with its conserved first and last residue. Each record gives: V gene, D gene, J gene, clone size, CDR3 protein, CDR3 DNA. The D gene is left open where the match is weak. Clone size is shown for a subset of rows, as once, few, many or a class of expanded clone.

V: TRBV7-2; D: .; J: TRBJ2-7; size: .; CDR3: CASSLGRGSEQYF; DNA: TGTGCCAGCAGCTTAGGTCGGGGGTCCGAGCAGTACTTC
V: TRBV4-3; D: TRBD2; J: TRBJ2-1; size: few; CDR3: CASSQDVSFEVAGYNEQFF; DNA: TGCGCCAGCAGCCAAGATGTAAGTTTTGAGGTAGCGGGATACAATGAGCAGTTCTTC
V: TRBV7-2; D: .; J: TRBJ1-2; size: .; CDR3: CASRVSPRSYFGYTF; DNA: TGTGCCAGCAGGGTGTCGCCGCGGTCCTACTTCGGCTACACCTTC
V: TRBV6-1; D: TRBD2; J: TRBJ2-7; size: .; CDR3: CASTASGIYGQYF; DNA: TGTGCCAGCACGGCTAGCGGGATCTACGGGCAGTACTTC
V: TRBV7-2; D: .; J: TRBJ2-5; size: few; CDR3: CASSLSQLSQETQYF; DNA: TGTGCCAGCAGCTTATCGCAACTGAGCCAAGAGACCCAGTACTTC
V: TRBV28; D: .; J: TRBJ2-5; size: .; CDR3: CASSGGSETQYF; DNA: TGTGCCAGCAGTGGGGGGTCGGAGACCCAGTACTTC
V: TRBV2; D: TRBD1; J: TRBJ2-7; size: .; CDR3: CASSVRGQRDEQYF; DNA: TGTGCCAGCAGCGTCAGGGGGCAAAGGGACGAGCAGTACTTC
V: TRBV6-6; D: .; J: TRBJ1-4; size: .; CDR3: CASSAPGTENEKLFF; DNA: TGTGCCAGCAGCGCCCCCGGGACTGAGAATGAAAAACTGTTTTTT
V: TRBV19; D: .; J: TRBJ2-7; size: .; CDR3: CASSTRDSSWEQYF; DNA: TGTGCCAGTAGCACCCGGGACTCGTCTTGGGAGCAGTACTTC
V: TRBV5-1; D: .; J: TRBJ1-4; size: .; CDR3: CASSWRGANEKLFF; DNA: TGCGCCAGCAGCTGGCGGGGGGCTAATGAAAAACTGTTTTTT
V: TRBV4-1; D: TRBD1; J: TRBJ2-7; size: .; CDR3: CASSPTKGTAPYEQYF; DNA: TGCGCCAGCAGCCCGACGAAAGGGACAGCCCCCTACGAGCAGTACTTC
V: TRBV9; D: .; J: TRBJ2-1; size: .; CDR3: CASSVAGLTYNEQFF; DNA: TGTGCCAGCAGCGTAGCAGGGTTAACCTACAATGAGCAGTTCTTC
V: TRBV18; D: .; J: TRBJ1-2; size: .; CDR3: CASSPRATEPRGYTF; DNA: TGTGCCAGCTCACCACGGGCTACAGAACCCAGGGGCTACACCTTC
V: TRBV6-5; D: .; J: TRBJ2-7; size: .; CDR3: CASSYGSGVSGEQYF; DNA: TGTGCCAGCAGTTACGGTTCAGGGGTTTCTGGCGAGCAGTACTTC
V: TRBV6-1; D: .; J: TRBJ2-7; size: few; CDR3: CASSLGLRGEQYF; DNA: TGTGCCAGCAGTTTGGGTCTTAGGGGCGAGCAGTACTTC
V: TRBV10-2; D: TRBD1; J: TRBJ1-1; size: .; CDR3: CASSESPGGTGAFF; DNA: TGCGCCAGCAGTGAGTCGCCAGGGGGGACGGGAGCTTTCTTT
V: TRBV29-1; D: .; J: TRBJ2-1; size: .; CDR3: CSVRAEIYNEQFF; DNA: TGCAGCGTTCGCGCCGAAATCTACAATGAGCAGTTCTTC
V: TRBV5-1; D: .; J: TRBJ2-1; size: .; CDR3: CASSPDSSYNEQFF; DNA: TGCGCCAGCAGCCCGGACAGTTCCTACAATGAGCAGTTCTTC
V: TRBV7-6; D: TRBD1; J: TRBJ1-3; size: .; CDR3: CASSNRDRSSGNTIYF; DNA: TGTGCCAGCAGCAACCGGGACAGGAGCTCTGGAAACACCATATATTTT
V: TRBV5-5; D: TRBD1; J: TRBJ2-7; size: .; CDR3: CASSLKGQASSYEQYF; DNA: TGTGCCAGCAGCTTGAAGGGACAGGCCAGCTCCTACGAGCAGTACTTC
V: TRBV9; D: TRBD2; J: TRBJ2-7; size: .; CDR3: CASSATSGSDYEQYF; DNA: TGTGCCAGCAGCGCCACTAGCGGGAGTGACTACGAGCAGTACTTC
V: TRBV7-2; D: TRBD1; J: TRBJ2-7; size: .; CDR3: CASSLGWDRSYEQYF; DNA: TGTGCCAGCAGCTTAGGATGGGACAGGAGCTACGAGCAGTACTTC
V: TRBV19; D: .; J: TRBJ1-1; size: .; CDR3: CASSYPGGRTEAFF; DNA: TGTGCCAGTAGCTACCCGGGGGGGAGGACTGAAGCTTTCTTT
V: TRBV7-9; D: .; J: TRBJ1-3; size: .; CDR3: CASSAPGLSGNTIYF; DNA: TGTGCCAGCAGCGCGCCGGGTCTCTCTGGAAACACCATATATTTT
V: TRBV4-3; D: TRBD2; J: TRBJ2-3; size: .; CDR3: CASSQDWGGRTDTQYF; DNA: TGCGCCAGCAGCCAAGATTGGGGGGGGAGAACAGATACGCAGTATTTT
V: TRBV5-4; D: .; J: TRBJ2-5; size: .; CDR3: CASSLGSTGETQYF; DNA: TGTGCCAGCAGCTTGGGCAGCACAGGAGAGACCCAGTACTTC
V: TRBV11-3; D: .; J: TRBJ2-1; size: .; CDR3: CASSSQRTSYNEQFF; DNA: TGTGCCAGCAGCTCCCAGCGGACCTCCTACAATGAGCAGTTCTTC
V: TRBV4-1; D: .; J: TRBJ2-7; size: once; CDR3: CASSPRDGGKYEQYF; DNA: TGCGCCAGCAGCCCCCGGGACGGGGGAAAATACGAGCAGTACTTC
V: TRBV9; D: TRBD2; J: TRBJ2-1; size: .; CDR3: CASSVGRAGGSEQFF; DNA: TGTGCCAGCAGCGTAGGGCGAGCGGGAGGGAGTGAGCAGTTCTTC
V: TRBV27; D: TRBD1; J: TRBJ1-6; size: .; CDR3: CASSRTGAYSPLHF; DNA: TGTGCCAGCAGCAGGACAGGGGCCTATTCACCCCTCCACTTT
V: TRBV10-3; D: .; J: TRBJ1-2; size: .; CDR3: CAISELGDYGYTF; DNA: TGTGCCATCAGTGAGCTCGGAGACTATGGCTACACCTTC
V: TRBV27; D: TRBD1; J: TRBJ2-7; size: .; CDR3: CAASAQGVTGVGEQYF; DNA: TGTGCCGCCAGCGCCCAAGGGGTGACAGGGGTGGGAGAGCAGTACTTC
V: TRBV30; D: TRBD2; J: TRBJ2-7; size: .; CDR3: CAWGGSGSVYEQYF; DNA: TGTGCCTGGGGGGGAAGCGGGAGTGTATACGAGCAGTACTTC
V: TRBV7-3; D: TRBD2; J: TRBJ2-7; size: .; CDR3: CASSLGSGLAYEQYF; DNA: TGTGCCAGCAGCTTAGGGTCGGGACTAGCCTACGAGCAGTACTTC
V: TRBV19; D: TRBD1; J: TRBJ2-6; size: once; CDR3: CASSKWTGTSSGANVLTF; DNA: TGTGCCAGTAGTAAATGGACAGGGACGAGCTCTGGGGCCAACGTCCTGACTTTC
V: TRBV18; D: TRBD1; J: TRBJ2-3; size: .; CDR3: CASSPPARDRGGDTQYF; DNA: TGTGCCAGCTCACCCCCAGCCCGGGACAGGGGAGGAGATACGCAGTATTTT
V: TRBV7-2; D: .; J: TRBJ2-5; size: .; CDR3: CASSLVAQETQYF; DNA: TGTGCCAGCAGCTTAGTAGCCCAAGAGACCCAGTACTTC
V: TRBV5-1; D: .; J: TRBJ2-3; size: .; CDR3: CASSLDRPFTDTQYF; DNA: TGCGCCAGCAGCTTGGACAGGCCGTTCACAGATACGCAGTATTTT
V: TRBV9; D: .; J: TRBJ2-7; size: .; CDR3: CASSVLGGDEQYF; DNA: TGTGCCAGCAGCGTTTTAGGGGGGGACGAGCAGTACTTC
V: TRBV28; D: .; J: TRBJ1-2; size: few; CDR3: CASAPPGAGDYGYTF; DNA: TGTGCCAGCGCCCCCCCGGGAGCGGGGGACTATGGCTACACCTTC
V: TRBV5-1; D: .; J: TRBJ2-7; size: few; CDR3: CASSLAPPIGDEQYF; DNA: TGCGCCAGCAGCTTGGCTCCCCCGATAGGGGACGAGCAGTACTTC
V: TRBV4-1; D: TRBD2; J: TRBJ2-3; size: .; CDR3: CASSQDLRRASGRAGRTDTQYF; DNA: TGCGCCAGCAGCCAAGATCTCAGGAGGGCTAGCGGGAGGGCCGGGCGGACAGATACGCAGTATTTT
V: TRBV6-5; D: TRBD2; J: TRBJ2-3; size: .; CDR3: CASSLLAGGADTQYF; DNA: TGTGCCAGCAGTCTTCTAGCGGGAGGCGCAGATACGCAGTATTTT
V: TRBV30; D: TRBD2; J: TRBJ2-1; size: .; CDR3: CAWASGRLNNEQFF; DNA: TGTGCCTGGGCTAGCGGGAGACTGAACAATGAGCAGTTCTTC
V: TRBV28; D: TRBD1; J: TRBJ2-7; size: few; CDR3: CASSLGDRADEQYF; DNA: TGTGCCAGCAGTTTGGGCGACAGGGCCGACGAGCAGTACTTC
V: TRBV6-5; D: .; J: TRBJ2-7; size: .; CDR3: CASSYSKQGSYEQYF; DNA: TGTGCCAGCAGTTACTCGAAGCAGGGGTCCTACGAGCAGTACTTC
V: TRBV11-3; D: TRBD2; J: TRBJ2-1; size: .; CDR3: CASSPGTSGYNEQFF; DNA: TGTGCCAGCAGCCCCGGGACTAGCGGGTACAATGAGCAGTTCTTC
V: TRBV27; D: .; J: TRBJ2-2; size: .; CDR3: CASSLSPRLPSTGELFF; DNA: TGTGCCAGCAGTTTATCCCCACGACTCCCGAGCACCGGGGAGCTGTTTTTT
V: TRBV5-5; D: .; J: TRBJ2-5; size: .; CDR3: CASSLAIEETQYF; DNA: TGTGCCAGCAGCTTGGCAATAGAAGAGACCCAGTACTTC
V: TRBV5-1; D: TRBD2; J: TRBJ2-3; size: .; CDR3: CASSLGRAAGGSTDTQYF; DNA: TGCGCCAGCAGCTTGGGTAGGGCAGCGGGAGGATCCACAGATACGCAGTATTTT
V: TRBV29-1; D: .; J: TRBJ2-1; size: .; CDR3: CSVGETTSREQFF; DNA: TGCAGCGTTGGAGAGACTACGTCCCGTGAGCAGTTCTTC
V: TRBV28; D: .; J: TRBJ1-2; size: .; CDR3: CASTTDQFTNYGYTF; DNA: TGTGCCAGCACCACAGACCAGTTTACTAACTATGGCTACACCTTC